These 23 T cell receptor beta chains came from one sample sequenced in a study of spatial heterogeneity in lung cancer. TCRdb recomputed calls from the 5' RACE reads with MiXCR, one row per CDR3 protein. The repertoire has roughly 48,000 distinct CDR3 sequences, less than 6% of them found once; the top ten carry over 8.5%. Time point described: sample taken at primary tumor resection. Here the sequenced sample was PBMCs, taken at surgery. These receptors all come from a male donor with early-stage non-small cell lung cancer.

There are many counts of this clonotype. This CDR3 reads CASSPRASGRGDTQYF. CDR3 nucleotides: TGTGCCAGCTCACCGAGGGCTAGCGGGAGAGGAGATACGCAGTATTTT. This chain connects TRBV18 to TRBJ2-3, with TRBD2 matching over 10 bases. This CDR3 comprises 16 residues. Germline loops: CDR1 KGHSH, CDR2 LQKENI. The V gene end was trimmed by 3 bases and the J gene end by 5 bases; junction bases not matched to a gene: 8. Combining the CDR3 with reference TRBV18 and TRBJ2-3 gives the whole variable domain NAGVMQNPRHLVRRRGQEARLRCSPMKGHSHVYWYRQLPEEGLKFMVYLQKENIIDESGMPKERFSAEFPKEGPSILRIQQVVRGDSAAYFCASSPRASGRGDTQYFGPGTRLTVL.

Concerning this clonotype itself: Being one base from a much bigger clone, this may be a read error. The chain couples TRBV7-8 to TRBJ1-5, with D uncertain. The CDR3 is made up of 13 amino acids. V was clipped by 4 bases and J by 7 bases, with 11 bases between them. The germline V gene has CDR1 SGHVS and CDR2 FQNEAQ. The DNA of the CDR3 is TGTGCCAGCAGCTCAGAGGAGGGCCAGCCCCAGCATTTT. Residues: CASSSEEGQPQHF.

The chain couples TRBV7-2 to TRBJ2-3, with 10 bases lining up with TRBD2. The V segment lost 4 bases and the J segment 4 bases; nucleotides outside the gene matches: 8. This CDR3 comprises 16 residues. The V gene's germline CDR1 is SGHTA and CDR2 FQGNSA. CDR3 sequence (DNA): TGTGCCAGCAGCTCCGGTACTAGCGGGATGGCAGATACGCAGTATTTT. Translated: CASSSGTSGMADTQYF.

This clonotype was seen ten or more times. The genes are TRBV7-2 and TRBJ1-2; D remains unclear. Germline V CDR1 and CDR2: SGHTA, FQGNSA. V was clipped by 0 bases and J by 3 bases, with 5 bases between them. The CDR3 spans 13 residues. As DNA, the CDR3 is TGTGCCAGCAGCTTAGCGGCGGACTATGGCTACACCTTC. This codes for CASSLAADYGYTF.

This clonotype is categorized as medium-sized. V usage is TRBV7-9 and J usage is TRBJ1-6; no clear D. With 1 base removed from V and 7 bases from J, the gap between germline ends came to 5 bases. The CDR3 has 13 residues. Germline V gene sequence: CDR1 SEHNR, CDR2 FQNEAQ (reference sequence). This chain's CDR3 is CASSLDQNSPLHF. The CDR3 nucleotides read TGTGCCAGCAGCTTAGATCAAAATTCACCCCTCCACTTT. The whole variable domain, filled in from reference TRBV7-9 and TRBJ1-6, reads DTGVSQNPRHKITKRGQNVTFRCDPISEHNRLYWYRQTLGQGPEFLTYFQNEAQLEKSRLLSDRFSAERPKGSFSTLEIQRTEQGDSAMYLCASSLDQNSPLHFGNGTRLTVT.

This clonotype came up many times. DNA for the CDR3: TGTGCCAGCAGCCGTACATGGGGGGGTACTGAAGCTTTCTTT. This gives the protein CASSRTWGGTEAFF. The genes are TRBV5-4 and TRBJ1-1; D possibly corresponds to TRBD1 (5 bases). V was clipped by 4 bases and J by 5 bases, with 15 bases between them. This CDR3 region has 14 residues. The germline V gene encodes CDR1 SGHNT and CDR2 YYREEE (reference sequence).

This clonotype appeared many times. The chain links TRBV5-4 to TRBJ1-6; 7 bases map to TRBD1. This CDR3 is 13 amino acids long. Germline trimming cut 4 bases from V and 8 bases from J; bases unmatched to any gene: 3. The germline V gene encodes CDR1 SGHNT and CDR2 YYREEE (reference sequence). CDR3 protein: CASSPRGDSPLHF. CDR3 coding DNA: TGTGCCAGCAGCCCCAGGGGGGATTCACCCCTCCACTTT. Supplemented by reference TRBV5-4 and TRBJ1-6, the full variable domain reads ETGVTQSPTHLIKTRGQQVTLRCSSQSGHNTVSWYQQALGQGPQFIFQYYREEENGRGNFPPRFSGLQFPNYSSELNVNALELDDSALYLCASSPRGDSPLHFGNGTRLTVT.

This clonotype was seen repeatedly, ten times or more. The rearrangement links TRBV20-1 to TRBJ1-4; 7 nucleotides line up with TRBD1. The germline gives CDR1 DFQATT, CDR2 SNEGSKA (reference sequence). Trimming cost V 6 bases and J 5 bases; bases outside gene matches: 9. The CDR3 runs 14 residues. The CDR3 protein is CSAYRGTFNEKLFF. The CDR3 bases are TGCAGTGCGTACAGGGGTACTTTCAATGAAAAACTGTTTTTT.

This clonotype was counted at least ten times. J is TRBJ2-7 and V is TRBV23-1, with 10 positions matching TRBD1. TRBV23-1 is sorted into the ORF group, with uncertain function. V dropped 4 bases and J dropped 5; count of bases not matched to a gene: 11. This CDR3 is built from 16 residues. CDR3 region: CASSLRPGQGSHEQYF. For the CDR3, the DNA is TGCGCCAGCAGTCTGCGCCCGGGACAGGGGTCCCACGAGCAGTACTTC.

This clonotype was detected many times. This chain links TRBV11-2 with TRBJ2-1; tentative D call: TRBD2 (5 bases). The V and J ends lost 7 bases and 4 bases respectively, with 17 bases between them. The CDR3 contains 15 residues. CDR1 SGHAT and CDR2 FQNNGV come from the germline V gene. In DNA form, the CDR3 reads TGTGCCAGCACCCGGGCGTCGCGGGTTTACAATGAGCAGTTCTTC. It yields the protein CASTRASRVYNEQFF.

This clonotype was found many times. This chain joins TRBV21-1 and TRBJ1-4. TRBV21-1 is a documented pseudogene. The CDR3 has 17 residues. The DNA for the CDR3 is TGTGCCAGCAGCAAAGGCGGTAGGGGTACAACTAATGAAAAACTGTTTTTT. This gives the protein CASSKGGRGTTNEKLFF.

This clonotype was found many times. In DNA form, the CDR3 reads TGTGCCAGTAGTTACCGGTTTTCGGTCTCCTACAATGAGCAGTTCTTC. Amino acids: CASSYRFSVSYNEQFF. The chain recombines TRBV19 with TRBJ2-1; the D is unclear. The CDR3 consists of 16 residues. Germline V gene data show CDR1 as LNHDA and CDR2 as SQIVND (reference sequence). Trimming took off 5 bases at V and 0 bases at J, with 14 bases between the two ends.

This clonotype was observed many times. V gene TRBV19 combines with J gene TRBJ2-1; 8 nucleotides match TRBD1. With 8 bases clipped from V and 9 bases from J, the junction kept 9 bases outside the gene matches. The CDR3 contains 13 residues. Germline CDR1 is LNHDA and CDR2 is SQIVND (reference sequence). The CDR3 spells CASSEQGVGEQFF. For the CDR3, the DNA is TGTGCCAGTTCCGAACAGGGGGTCGGTGAGCAGTTCTTC.

This clonotype was seen ten or more times. This chain links TRBV4-1 with TRBJ2-2, with 10 bases fitting TRBD2. From germline, CDR1 is MGHRA and CDR2 YSYEKL. The CDR3 is made up of 17 amino acids. Trimming cost V 2 bases and J 4 bases; bases outside gene matches: 7. The CDR3 region has the DNA TGCGCCAGCAGCCAAAAATGGGCTAGCGGGAGCACCGGGGAGCTGTTTTTT. This codes for CASSQKWASGSTGELFF.

The V gene is TRBV20-1, the J gene TRBJ2-1; 14 bases align to TRBD2. Germline assignment: CDR1 DFQATT and CDR2 SNEGSKA (reference sequence). J lost 6 bases, V lost 5 bases, and 12 bases had no gene match. CDR3 size: 17 residues. CDR3 DNA sequence: TGCAGTGCTGAGACAGGTAGACTAGCGGGAGGGTCCAATGAGCAGTTCTTC. Its protein product is CSAETGRLAGGSNEQFF.

In its sample, this clonotype was seen many times. The chain links TRBV6-2 or TRBV6-3 to TRBJ2-3; 11 bases line up with TRBD2. With 5 bases clipped from V and 5 bases from J, the junction kept 9 bases outside the gene matches. The CDR3 spans 16 residues. The germline CDR1 and CDR2 sequences are MNHEY and SVGEGT. The CDR3 bases are TGTGCCAGCAGTGCTACTAGCGGGAGCTATAGAGATACGCAGTATTTT. It is translated as CASSATSGSYRDTQYF.

This clonotype has a count of ten or more. The V call is TRBV5-1, the J call TRBJ2-7, with D hard to call. Per the germline V gene, CDR1 is SGHRS and CDR2 is YFSETQ. CDR3 length: 14 amino acids. The V end was cut by 5 bases, the J end by 0 bases, with 12 bases between. CDR3 sequence: CASRVLESSYEQYF. CDR3 DNA: TGCGCCAGCAGAGTACTGGAGAGCTCCTACGAGCAGTACTTC.

This clonotype was observed at least ten times. This chain joins TRBV11-1 and TRBJ2-7; 9 positions match TRBD2. CDR3 length equals 15 residues. Germline CDR1 is SGHAT and CDR2 is FQDESV (reference sequence). Trimming removed 2 bases from V and 5 bases from J; junction bases left unmatched: 7. DNA of the CDR3: TGTGCCAGCAGCTTAACCCACCAGCGGGAGGACGAGCAGTACTTC. Encoded protein: CASSLTHQREDEQYF.

The sample holds many counts of this clonotype. The rearrangement uses TRBV6-6 and TRBJ2-7; D not certain. There are 12 residues in the CDR3. Germline V gives CDR1 MNHNY, CDR2 SVGAGI (reference sequence). V was clipped by 3 bases and J by 7 bases, with 10 bases between them. The DNA for the CDR3 is TGTGCCAGCAGTTATGTAGGAACTGAGCAGTACTTC. Amino acid sequence: CASSYVGTEQYF.

This clonotype was seen many times. The chain uses TRBV12-3 or TRBV12-4 and TRBJ2-1; 9 bases fit TRBD2. There are 16 residues in the CDR3. Trimming removed 3 bases from V and 3 bases from J; junction bases left unmatched: 6. The CDR3 DNA is TGTGCCAGCAGTTTGCGAGCGGGAGGTTTCTACAATGAGCAGTTCTTC. This sequence encodes CASSLRAGGFYNEQFF.

This clonotype was observed at least ten times. V usage is TRBV29-1 and J usage is TRBJ2-7; unclear D gene. Trimming removed 4 bases from V and 3 bases from J, with 10 bases in between. The CDR3 is made up of 12 amino acids. CDR1 is SQVTM, CDR2 ANQGSEA, per germline. The CDR3 DNA reads TGCAGCGTTGGACTCGGAATCTACGAGCAGTACTTC. It specifies CSVGLGIYEQYF.

This clonotype was detected ten times or more. The chain combines TRBV24-1 with TRBJ2-5, with D uncertain. The CDR3 has 11 amino acids. Deletions cut 9 bases from V and 7 bases from J, with 11 bases between. Germline V lookup: CDR1 KGHDR, CDR2 SFDVKD. The CDR3 region is CATELLGTQYF. The CDR3 DNA reads as TGTGCCACCGAACTCCTCGGGACCCAGTACTTC.

This clonotype was recorded many times. This chain uses TRBV9 with TRBJ1-6; D gene unclear. The CDR3 contains 15 residues. Germline CDR1 reads SGDLS; CDR2 reads YYNGEE. V dropped 0 bases and J dropped 3 bases, with 7 bases sitting between them. CDR3: CASSVGPNYNSPLHF. The CDR3 bases are TGTGCCAGCAGCGTAGGACCGAACTATAATTCACCCCTCCACTTT.